The TCR beta chain under discussion was sequenced for a study of cytomegalovirus exposure and HLA in healthy donors. General study points: The study recorded 164 TCR beta chains that were cytomegalovirus-associated.

Generated by immunoSEQ multiplex PCR, the TCRdb table keeps only in-frame clones and is missing some. The table lists over 200,000 clones, about 92% of them singletons, with just over 3% in the top ten. The donors formed part of the approximately 120-subject validation cohort, distinct from the approximately 670-subject first cohort. From germline, CDR1 is SGDLS and CDR2 YYNGEE. V lost 4 bases to trimming and J lost 0 bases; unmatched junction nucleotides: 6. The CDR3 extends over 16 amino acids. With respect to this clone: What it binds is unknown.

The sample was PBMCs. The chain couples TRBV9 to TRBJ1-1; 10 positions match TRBD1. The sequence came from a woman between 25 and 40 years old in good health and CMV-seronegative. The CDR3 sequence is CASSPTGTGVNTEAFF. The CDR3 DNA is TGTGCCAGCAGCCCTACCGGGACAGGGGTGAACACTGAAGCTTTCTTT.